These T cell receptor beta chains were read from a single sample in a study of blood T cell repertoires in COVID-19. Libraries were prepared by immunoSEQ multiplex PCR; TCRdb keeps only in-frame clonotypes and omits some of them. The repertoire holds around 120,000 clones, with approximately 80% as singletons. Sequencing was carried out using peripheral blood. The source is a man between 65 and 85 years old with acute or convalescent COVID-19. Both conserved end residues are part of each CDR3. Fields, in order: D gene, J gene, clone size, V gene, CDR3 DNA, CDR3 protein. A D gene is named only where the DNA matches it firmly. For some rows the clone size is stated as once, few or many, or as a class when expanded; others skip it.

TRBD1 | TRBJ2-7 | - | TRBV19 | TGTGCCAGTAGTCCCTACAGGGGAACCTCTCACTACGAGCAGTACTTC | CASSPYRGTSHYEQYF
TRBD2 | TRBJ2-5 | - | TRBV30 | TGTGCCTGGAGTGTACGAGCTAGCGGGGGCTTCTTACAGACCCAGTACTTC | CAWSVRASGGFLQTQYF
- | TRBJ2-3 | - | TRBV5-1 | TGCGCCAGCAGCTTGGGGATTGGAGGCACAGATACGCAGTATTTT | CASSLGIGGTDTQYF
TRBD1 | TRBJ1-5 | few | TRBV4-1 | TGCGCCAGCAGCCAAGATCCAGGGGGTCAGCCCCAGCATTTT | CASSQDPGGQPQHF
- | TRBJ2-7 | - | TRBV5-1 | TGCGCCAGCAGTGAACAGGGCCTTTCCTACGAGTTGTACTTC | CASSEQGLSYELYF
- | TRBJ1-6 | - | TRBV4-2 | TGTGCCAGCAGCCAAGATGGAGCAGGGCCTTATAATTCACCCCTCCACTTT | CASSQDGAGPYNSPLHF
TRBD2 | TRBJ2-3 | - | TRBV2 | TGTGCCAGCAGTGAAAGCGGGGGGGCCACAGATACGCAGTATTTT | CASSESGGATDTQYF
TRBD1 | TRBJ1-1 | few | TRBV11-1 | TGTGCCAGCAGCTCATACCGGGACAGGGACACTGAAGCTTTCTTT | CASSSYRDRDTEAFF
- | TRBJ1-6 | - | TRBV5-5 | TGTGCCAGCAGCTACCTCCCCGAGCAGCGGGATTCACCCCTCCACTTT | CASSYLPEQRDSPLHF
- | TRBJ2-5 | - | TRBV4-1 | TGCGCCAGCAGCCAATTACTCAGGGGAGAGACCCAGTACTTC | CASSQLLRGETQYF
- | TRBJ1-5 | - | TRBV5-1 | TGCGCCAGCAGCTTGGTTGGGGGGGATGGGGCCAATCAGCCCCAGCATTTT | CASSLVGGDGANQPQHF
- | TRBJ2-5 | once | TRBV10-1 | TGCGCCAGCAGTGAGTATAGGTCGCACACGGGGGAGACCCAGTACTTC | CASSEYRSHTGETQYF
TRBD2 | TRBJ2-3 | - | TRBV28 | TGTGCCAGCAGACCGACTAGCCCCCCAGATTTCACAGATACGCAGTATTTT | CASRPTSPPDFTDTQYF
- | TRBJ1-1 | - | TRBV6-6 | TGTGCCAGCCGTGCTCCGACAGACAACACTGAAGCTTTCTTT | CASRAPTDNTEAFF
- | TRBJ1-2 | - | TRBV4-2 | TGTGCCAGCAGCCAAGTGTCTGAGGGTGCCGGCTACACCTTC | CASSQVSEGAGYTF
TRBD1 | TRBJ1-1 | - | TRBV11-2 | TGTGCCAGCAGTAGTGACAGGGGGACTGAAGCTTTCTTT | CASSSDRGTEAFF
TRBD1 | TRBJ2-2 | - | TRBV5-6 | TGTGCCAGCAGCTTGCGGGACAGCCGAACCGGGGAGCTGTTTTTT | CASSLRDSRTGELFF
- | TRBJ1-6 | once | TRBV7-9 | TGTGCCAGCAGCCCCACAGGGAAGACCTCACCCCTCCACTTT | CASSPTGKTSPLHF
TRBD2 | TRBJ2-2 | - | TRBV15 | TGTGCCACCAGCAGAGCCCTTGGGGGCATGAGGGTTCGGGAGGGTATCGGGGAGCTGTTTTTT | CATSRALGGMRVREGIGELFF
- | TRBJ1-2 | - | TRBV5-1 | TGCGCCAGCAGCTTGGAGCCGGGAGGGAACTATGGCTACACCTTC | CASSLEPGGNYGYTF
- | TRBJ2-1 | - | TRBV5-1 | TGCGCCAGCAGCTTATGGGGAGAAAACAATGAGCAGTTCTTC | CASSLWGENNEQFF
TRBD2 | TRBJ2-3 | - | TRBV10-3 | TGTGCCACCCGGACTAGCGATACGCAGTATTTT | CATRTSDTQYF